Each of the 17 T cell receptor beta chains below was sequenced from the same sample in a study of blood T cell repertoires in COVID-19. The protocol was immunoSEQ multiplex PCR, while the TCRdb copy is restricted to in-frame clones and leaves out a portion. Of about half a million clones listed, 70% to 90% are singletons. Specimen: peripheral blood. The source of these receptors is a human donor in a cohort sampled during active COVID-19.

The chain couples TRBV3-1 (or the pseudogene TRBV3-2) to TRBJ2-2; tentatively, D is TRBD2 (5 bases). Germline assignment: CDR1 LGHDT and CDR2 YNNKEL (reference sequence). Trimming removed 3 bases from V and 5 bases from J, with 16 bases in between. The CDR3 sequence is 16 residues long. The DNA for the CDR3 is TGTGCCAGCAGCCACATTGCGGGCGGTTTGACCGGGGAGCTGTTTTTT. Translation gives CASSHIAGGLTGELFF.

This chain links TRBV5-1 with TRBJ2-7, with 8 positions matching TRBD1. The CDR3 is made up of 14 amino acids. Germline V gene sequence: CDR1 SGHRS, CDR2 YFSETQ. V was pared by 0 bases and J by 1 base, with 0 bases of the junction left unmatched. The CDR3 sequence is CASSLGQGSYEQYF. CDR3 sequence (DNA): TGCGCCAGCAGCTTGGGACAGGGGTCCTACGAGCAGTACTTC.

V is TRBV7-9 and J is TRBJ2-1; possibly TRBD2 for D (6 bases). The CDR3 runs 14 residues. The germline gives CDR1 SEHNR, CDR2 FQNEAQ (reference sequence). Trimming pared 5 bases from V and 10 bases from J, leaving 18 bases between. CDR3 in amino acids: CASSLGTPDLEQFF. The CDR3 DNA follows: TGTGCCAGCAGCCTCGGGACTCCGGACTTGGAGCAGTTCTTC.

The V and J genes are TRBV4-2 and TRBJ2-7; 14 bases match TRBD2. V dropped 0 bases and J dropped 4; count of bases not matched to a gene: 2. Germline V gene lookup returns CDR1 LGHNA and CDR2 YNFKEQ. The CDR3 loop spans 16 amino acids. In nucleotides, the CDR3 is TGTGCCAGCAGCCAAGAGACTAGCGGGAGGGTATACGAGCAGTACTTC. Encoded protein: CASSQETSGRVYEQYF.

This clone occurred once. The chain is built from TRBV6-1 and TRBJ1-2, with D perhaps matching TRBD1 (6 bases). Germline V CDR1 and CDR2: MNHNS, SASEGT. The CDR3 has 15 residues. Trimming removed 1 base at V and 4 bases at J, with 13 bases between. CDR3 in amino acids: CASSEGGQGSYGYTF. The CDR3 nucleotides read TGTGCCAGCAGTGAAGGGGGGCAAGGAAGCTATGGCTACACCTTC.

V and J are TRBV9 and TRBJ1-1, with 7 bases lining up with TRBD1. Germline CDR1 and CDR2: SGDLS and YYNGEE. Trimming took 2 bases from V and 1 from J; bases not matched to a gene: 5. This CDR3 is 15 amino acids long. The CDR3 coding sequence is TGTGCCAGCAGCGTTCAGGGGGGATCGAACACTGAAGCTTTCTTT. This gives the protein CASSVQGGSNTEAFF.

J is TRBJ2-3 and V is TRBV28; D possibly corresponds to TRBD1 (5 bases). The ends were cut back, 3 bases at V and 5 bases at J, with 15 bases in the middle. The CDR3 spans 15 residues. CDR1 is MDHEN, CDR2 SYDVKM, per germline. CDR3 loop: CASSFEAGWGDTQYF. In nucleotides, the CDR3 is TGTGCCAGCAGTTTCGAGGCAGGGTGGGGAGATACGCAGTATTTT.

Comment on this clone: The same CDR3 also results from other DNA sequences found in this sample. This chain connects TRBV7-2 to TRBJ2-3; D may be TRBD2 (6 bases). The CDR3 covers 14 residues. Germline assignment: CDR1 SGHTA and CDR2 FQGNSA. The V gene lost 1 base and the J gene lost 3 bases, with 8 bases spanning the gap. CDR3 sequence reads: CASSLGLATDTQYF. The CDR3 nucleotides are TGTGCCAGCAGCTTAGGGCTAGCGACAGATACGCAGTATTTT.

The genes are TRBV20-1 and TRBJ1-2; the D is unclear. CDR1 and CDR2 from the germline V gene are DFQATT and SNEGSKA (reference sequence). The CDR3 spans 15 residues. V lost 3 bases and J lost 0, with 14 bases in between. The CDR3 protein is CSASHFLTTNYGYTF. For the CDR3, the DNA is TGCAGTGCTAGTCATTTTTTAACTACTAACTATGGCTACACCTTC.

This clone was found once. The J gene is TRBJ2-6, the V gene TRBV5-1; 9 positions agree with TRBD2. J gave up 0 bases and V 4 bases, and 8 bases lay outside the gene matches. Germline loops: CDR1 SGHRS, CDR2 YFSETQ. The CDR3 runs 18 residues. The CDR3 sequence is CASSKLAGPSSGANVLTF. CDR3 coding DNA: TGCGCCAGCAGCAAACTAGCGGGCCCTAGCTCTGGGGCCAACGTCCTGACTTTC. The whole variable domain, filled in from reference TRBV5-1 and TRBJ2-6, reads KAGVTQTPRYLIKTRGQQVTLSCSPISGHRSVSWYQQTPGQGLQFLFEYFSETQRNKGNFPGRFSGRQFSNSRSEMNVSTLELGDSALYLCASSKLAGPSSGANVLTFGAGSRLTVL.

The CDR3 coding sequence is TGTGCCACCAGTGATCGGACCCCCGGGGGAGATACGCAGTATTTT. It encodes CATSDRTPGGDTQYF. The V and J genes are TRBV24-1 and TRBJ2-3; D might be TRBD2 (6 bases). Trimming left V 3 bases short and J 5 bases short, with 14 bases between. Germline assignment: CDR1 KGHDR and CDR2 SFDVKD. CDR3 length: 15 amino acids.

The J gene is TRBJ2-3, the V gene TRBV7-2; weak D call: TRBD2 (6 bases). From germline, CDR1 is SGHTA and CDR2 FQGNSA. Between the trimmed V and J ends, which lost 8 bases and 0 bases, there was a span of 15 bases. The CDR3 has 15 amino acids. CDR3 sequence reads: CASLRRGGSTDTQYF. The CDR3 nucleotides are TGTGCCAGCCTTCGAAGGGGAGGAAGCACAGATACGCAGTATTTT.

This chain connects TRBV2 to TRBJ2-3; D uncertain. The CDR3 sequence is 13 residues long. Germline-derived CDR1 and CDR2 are SNHLY and FYNNEI. With 2 bases removed from V and 2 bases from J, the gap between germline ends came to 5 bases. The CDR3 region is CASSEQITDTQYF. CDR3 coding DNA: TGTGCCAGCAGTGAACAGATCACAGATACGCAGTATTTT.

The gene calls are TRBV15 and TRBJ1-1; 8 nucleotides line up with TRBD1. CDR1 LNHNV and CDR2 YYDKDF come from the germline V gene (reference sequence). Germline trimming cut 5 bases from V and 7 bases from J; bases unmatched to any gene: 6. The CDR3 is 13 amino acids. CDR3 coding DNA: TGTGCCACCAGCCGAAACAGGGGGGATGAAGCTTTCTTT. It specifies CATSRNRGDEAFF.

The chain carries TRBV5-4 and TRBJ2-1, with TRBD2 matching 9 bases. Germline CDR1 reads SGHNT; CDR2 reads YYREEE (reference sequence). Unmatched junction bases numbered 15, after V lost 4 bases and J lost 7 bases. The CDR3 consists of 17 residues. For the CDR3, the DNA is TGTGCCAGCAGCCCCGGGTCTAGCGGGAACTTGGGGAATGAGCAGTTCTTC. This codes for CASSPGSSGNLGNEQFF.

The chain joins TRBV5-1 to TRBJ2-1, with 12 positions matching TRBD2. The germline V gene has CDR1 SGHRS and CDR2 YFSETQ. The CDR3 sequence is 17 residues long. J lost 8 bases, V lost 0 bases, and 9 bases had no gene match. The CDR3 protein is CASSLARLAGGPDEQFF. CDR3 DNA sequence: TGCGCCAGCAGCTTGGCAAGGCTAGCGGGAGGGCCGGATGAGCAGTTCTTC.

The V call is TRBV7-2, the J call TRBJ2-3; 13 bases map to TRBD2. CDR1 and CDR2 from the germline V gene are SGHTA and FQGNSA. This CDR3 comprises 18 residues. Trimming removed 5 bases from V and 11 bases from J; junction bases left unmatched: 19. Here the CDR3 DNA reads TGTGCCAGCAGCCCGCGTCCCGGGACTAGCGGGACTTCAATCGGGCAGTATTTT. Translating gives CASSPRPGTSGTSIGQYF.